These 15 T cell receptor beta chains share one sample of origin, sequenced in a study of blood T cell repertoires in COVID-19. Using immunoSEQ multiplex PCR, the repertoire was profiled, and TCRdb retains in-frame clones only, with some absent. Among under 95,000 clones listed, approximately 90% were seen once. Sequencing was performed on peripheral blood. The receptors stem from a woman aged 45-65 years in a cohort sampled during active COVID-19.

The chain links TRBV5-6 to TRBJ1-2, with 7 bases that match TRBD1. CDR1 SGHDT and CDR2 YYEEEE come from the germline V gene. This CDR3 comprises 13 residues. Trimming took 3 bases from V and 4 from J; bases not matched to a gene: 3. The CDR3 coding sequence is TGTGCCAGCAGCTCGGCAGGGGGCTATGGCTACACCTTC. Translating gives CASSSAGGYGYTF.

This chain connects TRBV3-1 (or the pseudogene TRBV3-2) to TRBJ2-7, with D uncertain. Looked up from germline, CDR1 is LGHDT and CDR2 is YNNKEL (reference sequence). The CDR3 has 15 residues. V was pared by 0 bases and J by 2 bases, with 11 bases between. CDR3 sequence reads: CASSQDYPRTYEQYF. CDR3 DNA sequence: TGTGCCAGCAGCCAAGATTACCCTAGAACCTACGAGCAGTACTTC.

This rearrangement joins TRBV3-1 (or the pseudogene TRBV3-2) to TRBJ1-3, with 7 bases lining up with TRBD1. The germline CDR1 and CDR2 sequences are LGHDT and YNNKEL (reference sequence). The CDR3 is 20 residues long. The junction had 16 bases not matched to a gene; V was cut back by 2 bases and J by 0 bases. The CDR3 sequence is CASSQLGGRLRSSSGNTIYF. As DNA, the CDR3 is TGTGCCAGCAGCCAACTAGGGGGCAGGCTCCGGTCGAGCTCTGGAAACACCATATATTTT.

The chain recombines TRBV5-1 with TRBJ2-1; TRBD1 agrees at 7 bases. CDR1 SGHRS and CDR2 YFSETQ come from the germline V gene. V lost 0 bases and J lost 9; bases outside the gene matches: 3. The CDR3 totals 13 residues. The CDR3 protein is CASSLDYRGEQFF. The CDR3 coding sequence is TGCGCCAGCAGCTTGGACTACAGGGGTGAGCAGTTCTTC.

The chain has TRBV19 and TRBJ2-3; D is unclear. Per the germline V gene, CDR1 is LNHDA and CDR2 is SQIVND (reference sequence). The CDR3 extends over 14 amino acids. Trimming removed 5 bases at V and 2 bases at J, with 11 bases between. The CDR3 DNA reads TGTGCCAGTAGTCTTATCAGTTACACAGATACGCAGTATTTT. It translates to CASSLISYTDTQYF.

This clone was found a few times. The chain uses TRBV5-1 and TRBJ2-7; TRBD1 matches 9 bases. Trimming took 0 bases from V and 7 from J; bases not matched to a gene: 8. The CDR3 loop spans 15 amino acids. In germline, CDR1 is SGHRS, CDR2 YFSETQ. CDR3 bases: TGCGCCAGCAGCTTGGGGGGACAGGGTTCTCGAGAGCAGTACTTC. Residues: CASSLGGQGSREQYF. The full variable domain, rest sourced from reference TRBV5-1 and TRBJ2-7, is KAGVTQTPRYLIKTRGQQVTLSCSPISGHRSVSWYQQTPGQGLQFLFEYFSETQRNKGNFPGRFSGRQFSNSRSEMNVSTLELGDSALYLCASSLGGQGSREQYFGPGTRLTVT.

The chain carries TRBV7-3 and TRBJ2-6; D not resolved. With 4 bases removed from V and 6 bases from J, the gap between germline ends came to 22 bases. This CDR3 has 18 residues. Germline CDR1 reads SGHTA; CDR2 reads FQGTGA. DNA for the CDR3: TGTGCCAGCAGCTCTAAAATCTCCGCGGAACGGAAGGCCAACGTCCTGACTTTC. As protein: CASSSKISAERKANVLTF. Filled out from reference TRBV7-3 and TRBJ2-6, the complete variable domain reads GAGVSQTPSNKVTEKGKYVELRCDPISGHTALYWYRQSLGQGPEFLIYFQGTGAADDSGLPNDRFFAVRPEGSVSTLKIQRTERGDSAVYLCASSSKISAERKANVLTFGAGSRLTVL.

The J gene is TRBJ1-2, the V gene TRBV9, with unresolved D. Trimming pared 0 bases from V and 8 bases from J, leaving 11 bases between. Germline V CDR1 and CDR2: SGDLS, YYNGEE. The length of the CDR3 is 13 residues. The CDR3 DNA is TGTGCCAGCAGCGTAGCTACCAAGTACGGCTACACCTTC. Amino acid sequence: CASSVATKYGYTF.

This chain connects TRBV7-9 to TRBJ1-1; 8 bases map to TRBD1. The ends lost 2 bases at V and 4 bases at J; junction bases unmatched: 3. CDR3 size: 14 residues. Germline V gene sequence: CDR1 SEHNR, CDR2 FQNEAQ (reference sequence). CDR3: CASSLRQGSTEAFF. CDR3 nucleotide sequence: TGTGCCAGCAGCTTACGACAGGGGAGCACTGAAGCTTTCTTT.

This rearrangement joins TRBV28 to TRBJ2-2; tentative D call: TRBD1 (5 bases). CDR3 length: 15 residues. Germline V gene lookup returns CDR1 MDHEN and CDR2 SYDVKM. Trimming removed 2 bases at V and 2 bases at J, with 9 bases between. Written as DNA, the CDR3 is TGTGCCAGCAGTTTAACCAGGGCTAACACCGGGGAGCTGTTTTTT. It is translated as CASSLTRANTGELFF.

The chain carries TRBV4-1 and TRBJ2-7, with a possible D match to TRBD1 (5 bases). CDR3 size: 13 residues. Trimming stripped 4 bases from V and 2 bases from J, with 9 bases between. Germline V gene data show CDR1 as MGHRA and CDR2 as YSYEKL. DNA for the CDR3: TGCGCCAGCAGCCTACGACAGACCTACGAGCAGTACTTC. It specifies CASSLRQTYEQYF.

This clone came up once. This sequence joins TRBV2 and TRBJ2-1; tentatively, D is TRBD2 (5 bases). CDR3 length: 13 residues. V dropped 6 bases and J dropped 5 bases, with 11 bases sitting between them. CDR1 is SNHLY, CDR2 FYNNEI, per germline. CDR3 nucleotide sequence: TGTGCCAGCAGCGGTGACGGGAACAATGAGCAGTTCTTC. Protein product: CASSGDGNNEQFF.

This sequence joins TRBV7-2 and TRBJ2-2, with TRBD2 matching 11 bases. Germline V gene data show CDR1 as SGHTA and CDR2 as FQGNSA. The J segment lost 8 bases and the V segment lost 1 base, leaving 3 bases of the junction unmatched. This CDR3 has 15 amino acids. The CDR3 sequence: CASSLELAGAGELFF. The CDR3 bases are TGTGCCAGCAGCTTAGAACTAGCGGGGGCTGGGGAGCTGTTTTTT.

This chain connects TRBV4-2 to TRBJ2-1; a weak D match, TRBD2 (7 bases). Per the germline V gene, CDR1 is LGHNA and CDR2 is YNFKEQ. The CDR3 runs to 16 residues. Trimming took off 4 bases at V and 7 bases at J, with 20 bases between the two ends. CDR3 sequence: CASSLGRGPYSNEQFF. CDR3 DNA: TGTGCCAGCAGCCTAGGGCGGGGGCCTTACTCTAATGAGCAGTTCTTC.

The V and J genes are TRBV18 and TRBJ2-6, with 9 bases fitting TRBD1. Per the germline V gene, CDR1 is KGHSH and CDR2 is LQKENI. The CDR3 spans 17 residues. The J segment lost 3 bases and the V segment lost 2 bases, leaving 5 bases of the junction unmatched. The chain's CDR3 is CASSPGQGLYGANVLTF. The CDR3 DNA is TGTGCCAGCTCACCAGGACAGGGGCTTTATGGGGCCAACGTCCTGACTTTC.